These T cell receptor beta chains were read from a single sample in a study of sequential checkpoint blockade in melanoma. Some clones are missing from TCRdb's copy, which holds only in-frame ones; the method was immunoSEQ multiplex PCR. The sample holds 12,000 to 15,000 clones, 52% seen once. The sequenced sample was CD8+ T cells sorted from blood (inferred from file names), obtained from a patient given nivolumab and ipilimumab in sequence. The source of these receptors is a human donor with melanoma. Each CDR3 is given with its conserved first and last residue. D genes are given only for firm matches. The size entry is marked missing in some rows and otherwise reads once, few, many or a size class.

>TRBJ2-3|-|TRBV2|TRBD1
CASSFTGTGTTTDTQYF
TGTGCCAGCAGTTTCACCGGGACAGGGACTACCACAGATACGCAGTATTTT
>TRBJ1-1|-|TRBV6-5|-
CASSYSRGLGTEAFF
TGTGCCAGCAGTTACTCTCGGGGATTGGGCACTGAAGCTTTCTTT
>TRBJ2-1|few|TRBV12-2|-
CASRRTYRGMHEQFF
TGTGCAAGTCGCCGTACGTACAGGGGGATGCATGAGCAGTTCTTC
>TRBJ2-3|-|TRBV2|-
CASFADLEWSDTQYF
TGTGCCAGCTTCGCGGATCTAGAGTGGTCAGATACGCAGTATTTT
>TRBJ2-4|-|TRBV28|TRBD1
CASSSLPGQGFLAKNIQYF
TGTGCCAGCAGTTCCCTGCCGGGACAGGGATTCTTAGCCAAAAACATTCAGTACTTC
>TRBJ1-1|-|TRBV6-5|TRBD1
CASSYWGTGGFTEAFF
TGTGCCAGCAGTTACTGGGGGACAGGGGGCTTCACTGAAGCTTTCTTT
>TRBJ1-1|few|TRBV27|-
CANPARIGTEAFF
TGTGCCAACCCCGCCAGGATTGGGACTGAAGCTTTCTTT
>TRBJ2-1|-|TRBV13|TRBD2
CASSPGLAGGELYNEQFF
TGTGCCAGCAGCCCGGGACTAGCGGGGGGGGAGCTCTACAATGAGCAGTTCTTC
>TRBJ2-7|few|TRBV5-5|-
CASSGPDYPYEQYF
TGTGCCAGCAGCGGTCCCGACTATCCCTACGAGCAGTACTTC
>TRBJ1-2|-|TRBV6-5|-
CASTTGGSLYGYTF
TGTGCCAGCACCACCGGAGGGAGTTTATATGGCTACACCTTC
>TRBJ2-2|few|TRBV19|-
CASSARGNTGELFF
TGTGCCAGTAGTGCCAGGGGGAACACCGGGGAGCTGTTTTTT
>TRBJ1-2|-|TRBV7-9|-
CASSSASTMDYTF
TGTGCCAGCAGCTCAGCGTCAACTATGGACTACACCTTC
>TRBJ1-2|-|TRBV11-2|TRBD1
CASSLQGASGYGYTF
TGTGCCAGCAGCCTACAGGGGGCATCGGGCTATGGCTACACCTTC
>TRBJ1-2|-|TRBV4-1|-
CASSQGEGPGGYTF
TGCGCCAGCAGCCAAGGCGAGGGCCCGGGGGGCTACACCTTC
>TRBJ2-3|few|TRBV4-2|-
CASSQAGESADTQYF
TGTGCCAGCAGCCAAGCGGGGGAGTCGGCAGATACGCAGTATTTT
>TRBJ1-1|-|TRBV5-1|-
CASSLAKGAGTEAFF
TGCGCCAGCAGCTTGGCCAAAGGGGCGGGAACTGAAGCTTTCTTT
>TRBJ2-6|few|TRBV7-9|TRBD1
CASSATGGYSGANVLTF
TGTGCCAGCAGCGCAACAGGGGGCTATTCTGGGGCCAACGTCCTGACTTTC
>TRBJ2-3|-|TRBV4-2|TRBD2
CASSQVLLASTADTQYF
TGTGCCAGCAGCCAAGTTCTACTAGCGTCGACTGCAGATACGCAGTATTTT
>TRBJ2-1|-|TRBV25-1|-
CATLPGLDEQFF
TGTGCCACCCTCCCGGGTCTCGATGAGCAGTTCTTC
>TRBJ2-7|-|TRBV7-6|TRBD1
CASSPAPGTGDEQYF
TGTGCCAGCAGCCCCGCCCCCGGGACAGGGGACGAGCAGTACTTC
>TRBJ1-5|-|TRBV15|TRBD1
CATSRDGTDAGSQHF
TGTGCCACCAGCAGAGACGGGACAGACGCCGGGTCCCAGCATTTT
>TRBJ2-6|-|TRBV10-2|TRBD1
CASSERTGGMSGANVLTF
TGCGCCAGCAGTGAGAGGACAGGGGGCATGTCTGGGGCCAACGTCCTGACTTTC
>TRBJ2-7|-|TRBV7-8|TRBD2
CASSSAGGSYEQYF
TGTGCCAGCAGCTCCGCGGGGGGCTCCTACGAGCAGTACTTC
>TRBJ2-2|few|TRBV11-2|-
CASSFTGGELFF
TGTGCCAGCAGCTTCACAGGCGGGGAGCTGTTTTTT
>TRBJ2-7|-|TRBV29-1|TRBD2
CSVGTSGYEQYF
TGCAGCGTTGGTACTAGCGGGTACGAGCAGTACTTC
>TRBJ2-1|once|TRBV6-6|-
CASSIQGRDEQFF
TGTGCCAGCAGTATACAGGGACGAGATGAGCAGTTCTTC
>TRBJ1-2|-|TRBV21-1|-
CASSKAGGTGGYTF
TGTGCCAGCAGCAAGGCAGGGGGTACGGGTGGCTACACCTTC
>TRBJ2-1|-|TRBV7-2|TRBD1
CASSFTPGTGFPNEQFF
TGTGCCAGCAGCTTCACCCCCGGGACAGGGTTCCCCAATGAGCAGTTCTTC
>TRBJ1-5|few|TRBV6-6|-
CASSYGAGGNQPQHF
TGTGCCAGCAGTTACGGGGCAGGCGGCAATCAGCCCCAGCATTTT
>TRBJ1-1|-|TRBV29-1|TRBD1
CSGGKTGREAFF
TGCAGCGGAGGTAAGACAGGGCGTGAAGCTTTCTTT
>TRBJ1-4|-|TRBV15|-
CATSNRLWEKLFF
TGTGCCACCAGCAACAGGCTGTGGGAAAAACTGTTTTTT
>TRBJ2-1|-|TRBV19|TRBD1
CASSPTDRNVDEQFF
TGTGCCAGTAGTCCAACGGACAGGAATGTCGATGAGCAGTTCTTC
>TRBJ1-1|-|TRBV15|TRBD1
CATRQGQRNTEAFF
TGTGCCACCAGACAGGGACAGAGGAACACTGAAGCTTTCTTT
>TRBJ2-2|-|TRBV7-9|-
CASSLDPGANTGELFF
TGTGCCAGCAGCTTAGATCCGGGAGCGAACACCGGGGAGCTGTTTTTT
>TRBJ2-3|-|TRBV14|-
CASSQAPYRADTQYF
TGTGCCAGCAGCCAAGCCCCATACAGGGCAGATACGCAGTATTTT
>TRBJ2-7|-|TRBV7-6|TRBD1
CASSFQGAAEQYF
TGTGCCAGCAGCTTTCAGGGGGCGGCCGAGCAGTACTTC
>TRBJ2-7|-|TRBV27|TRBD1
CASSPKTGISYEQYF
TGTGCCAGCAGTCCCAAGACAGGGATTTCCTACGAGCAGTACTTC
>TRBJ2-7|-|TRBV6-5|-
CASSLGENSYEQYF
TGTGCCAGCAGCCTCGGTGAGAACTCCTACGAGCAGTACTTC
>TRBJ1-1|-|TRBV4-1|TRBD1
CASSQKDRENTEAFF
TGCGCCAGCAGCCAAAAGGACAGGGAGAACACTGAAGCTTTCTTT
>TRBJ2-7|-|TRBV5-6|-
CASSLGASYEQYF
TGTGCCAGCAGCCTAGGGGCCTCCTACGAGCAGTACTTC
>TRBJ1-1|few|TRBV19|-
CASSIRGGKNTEAFF
TGTGCCAGTAGTATACGTGGGGGCAAAAACACTGAAGCTTTCTTT
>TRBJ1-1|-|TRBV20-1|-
CSARQEEAFF
TGCAGTGCTAGACAAGAGGAAGCTTTCTTT
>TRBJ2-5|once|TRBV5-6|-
CASSLGPQETQYF
TGTGCCAGCAGCTTGGGGCCCCAAGAGACCCAGTACTTC
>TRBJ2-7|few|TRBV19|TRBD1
CASSIYRGPSYEQYF
TGTGCCAGTAGTATTTACAGGGGGCCTTCCTACGAGCAGTACTTC
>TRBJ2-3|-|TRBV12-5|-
CASGLVQTISDTQYF
TGTGCTAGTGGTTTGGTACAAACTATTTCAGATACGCAGTATTTT